This T cell receptor (beta chain) was recorded in a study of blood T cell repertoires in COVID-19. On the study more broadly: Whether acute or convalescent, the COVID-19 samples came from the United States, Italy and Spain. Sample material is recorded as cDNA or gDNA derived from T cells, B-cell-depleted T cells, or PBMCs.

Under the authors' procedure: Researchers report that nucleated cell counts were estimated from reference gene primer amplification. Measured with immunoSEQ multiplex PCR; TCRdb has only the in-frame clones, and not every one. V, J and clone size were drawn from that table, and D and trimming were deduced from the DNA. The sample has about 190,000 clones, 75% to 90% seen once. Trimming pared 6 bases from V and 8 bases from J, leaving 16 bases between. The CDR3 totals 13 residues. Germline V gives CDR1 MNHEY, CDR2 SVGAGI. The receptor's source is a man aged 55 to 70 with acute or convalescent COVID-19. The sample comprised peripheral blood. This chain uses TRBV6-5 with TRBJ1-2; unclear D gene. In DNA, the CDR3 is TGTGCCAGCAGCCCCGGAGGGATAGACGGCTACACCTTC. Translation gives CASSPGGIDGYTF.